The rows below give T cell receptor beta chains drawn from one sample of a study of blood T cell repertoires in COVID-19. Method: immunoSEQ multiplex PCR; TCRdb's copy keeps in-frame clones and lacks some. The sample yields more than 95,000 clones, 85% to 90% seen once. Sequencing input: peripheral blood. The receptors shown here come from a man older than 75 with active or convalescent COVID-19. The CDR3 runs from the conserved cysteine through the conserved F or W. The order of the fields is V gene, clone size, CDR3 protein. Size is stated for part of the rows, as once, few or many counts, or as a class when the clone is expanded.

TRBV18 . CASSPDRGSPLHF
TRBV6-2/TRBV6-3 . CASSYSPGQFVLVLTF
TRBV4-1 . CASSPGSNTGELFF
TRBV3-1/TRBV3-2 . CASSFSDRVSGYTF
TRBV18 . CASSPGLAGVGEQFF
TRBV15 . CATSRDLRSGQPQHF
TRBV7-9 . CASARGGSNQPQHF
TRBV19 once CASSIMSGQAYGYTF
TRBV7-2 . CASSLGGTGYEKLFF
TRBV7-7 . CASSLGYGAGNTIYF
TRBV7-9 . CASSGGLRTVNIQYF
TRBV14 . CASSRTGRAGGLATGELFF
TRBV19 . CASIPFPGLAGSAKNIQYF
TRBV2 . CASRDRSIGDQPQHF
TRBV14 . CASSQLGGNHEKLFF
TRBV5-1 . CASKAGHATNEKLFF
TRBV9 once CASSVSPAHRDEQYF
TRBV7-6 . CASSLLAGGSNEQFF
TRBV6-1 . CASSEFGTSSNEQYF
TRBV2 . CASSEVRGAGEKLFF
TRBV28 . CASIAPGGGYTF
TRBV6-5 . CASRGVGETQYF
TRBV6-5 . CASSYSGTTSYEQYF
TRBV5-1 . CASSLQGLEYEQYF
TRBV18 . CASSPNTYEQYF
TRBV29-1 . CSGGAGSDTQYF